These 20 T cell receptor beta chains share one sample of origin, sequenced in a study of blood T cells in healthy people across ages. The second PCR ran about 6 to 11 cycles with a sample-barcoded 5' primer and J-beta primers. MiXCR was run by TCRdb on the 5' RACE reads, yielding one entry per CDR3 protein. The table includes around 1,600,000 distinct CDR3 sequences, under 55% detected once. The sequenced material came from blood. The receptors were gathered from a woman between 18 and 29 years old in good health.

As concerns this clonotype: An end of the junction does not agree with germline; a read error may underlie this. The gene calls are TRBV11-2 and TRBJ2-1, with D tentatively TRBD2 (7 bases). This CDR3 region has 16 residues. Germline V gene lookup returns CDR1 SGHAT and CDR2 FQNNGV. In nucleotides, the CDR3 is TGTGCCGGCAGCCCTGAGGGGGGGCCGGGATACAATGAGCAGTTCTTC. Translation gives CAGSPEGGPGYNEQFF.

This clonotype showed up just a few times. The chain links TRBV4-1 to TRBJ1-1, with D unresolved. Germline V gives CDR1 MGHRA, CDR2 YSYEKL. The CDR3 extends over 13 amino acids. Trimming pared 1 base from V and 10 bases from J, leaving 13 bases between. CDR3 sequence: CASSQVFSIGAFF. DNA for the CDR3: TGCGCCAGCAGCCAAGTCTTTAGCATCGGAGCTTTCTTT.

The J gene is TRBJ2-7, the V gene TRBV6-2 or TRBV6-3; D remains unclear. The germline gives CDR1 MNHEY, CDR2 SVGEGT. Between the trimmed V and J ends, which lost 5 bases and 5 bases, there was a span of 16 bases. This CDR3 is built from 14 residues. CDR3 residues: CASSTLDWGNEQYF. CDR3 nucleotides: TGTGCCAGCAGTACCCTTGACTGGGGAAACGAGCAGTACTTC.

The J gene is TRBJ1-6, the V gene TRBV30; the match to TRBD1 covers 7 bases. CDR1 and CDR2 from the germline V gene are GTSNPN and SVGIG (reference sequence). The V gene end was trimmed by 2 bases and the J gene end by 9 bases; junction bases not matched to a gene: 10. This CDR3 is built from 15 residues. CDR3 residues: CAWSPRTGRSSPLHF. For the CDR3, the DNA is TGTGCCTGGAGTCCTCGGACAGGTCGCTCTTCACCCCTCCACTTT.

J is TRBJ2-7 and V is TRBV11-2, with D possibly matching TRBD1 (6 bases). Looked up from germline, CDR1 is SGHAT and CDR2 is FQNNGV. Trimming removed 5 bases at V and 10 bases at J, with 9 bases between. The CDR3 is 10 amino acids. This chain's CDR3 is CASSHRAQYF. CDR3 bases: TGTGCCAGCAGCCACAGGGCCCAGTACTTC.

The chain recombines TRBV28 with TRBJ2-5; no definite D call. The tail of the sequence fits TRBJ2-7 better, so the J call may be wrong. CDR1 MDHEN and CDR2 SYDVKM come from the germline V gene. The CDR3 sequence is 14 residues long. CDR3 nucleotides: TGTGCCAGCAGTTTGCAGGCCTTCTCCTACGAGCAGTACTTC. Translating gives CASSLQAFSYEQYF.

Details on this clonotype: One end of the junction fails to match germline, which may point to a read error. The chain employs TRBV7-7 and TRBJ2-5; TRBD2 might be the D (6 bases). This CDR3 spans 14 amino acids. Germline V gene data show CDR1 as SSHAT and CDR2 as FNYEAQ (reference sequence). CDR3 nucleotides: TGTGCTAGCAGCCCATTGAGCGGGTTAGAGACCCAGTACTTC. Its protein product is CASSPLSGLETQYF.

V gene TRBV5-1 combines with J gene TRBJ2-7, with 7 nucleotides matching TRBD2. The CDR3 is made up of 14 amino acids. V lost 4 bases, J lost 0 bases, and 4 bases stayed unmatched. From germline, CDR1 is SGHRS and CDR2 YFSETQ. CDR3 residues: CASSRGEGSYEQYF. The CDR3 region has the DNA TGCGCCAGCAGCAGAGGGGAGGGCTCCTACGAGCAGTACTTC.

This clonotype was observed once. The V call is TRBV29-1, the J call TRBJ2-4, with TRBD1 matching 9 bases. The J call could be wrong; TRBJ2-7 is a better fit for the DNA end. Germline CDR1 is SQVTM and CDR2 is ANQGSEA. This CDR3 region has 13 residues. CDR3 DNA: TGCAGCGTAGGCGGGACAGGGTTCCACGAGCAGTACTTC. It encodes CSVGGTGFHEQYF.

The V gene is TRBV6-2 or TRBV6-3, the J gene TRBJ2-5; maybe TRBD2 (7 bases). V lost 6 bases and J 11 bases, leaving 25 bases between the germline ends. This CDR3 is built from 15 residues. The germline CDR1 and CDR2 sequences are MNHEY and SVGEGT. DNA of the CDR3: TGTGCCAGCAGAGAAAGGGGGGGATACGATCGGGAGCAGTACTTC. Amino acids: CASRERGGYDREQYF.

The chain has TRBV3-1 and TRBJ2-1; 11 positions match TRBD2. Germline values: CDR1 LGHDT, CDR2 YNNKEL (reference sequence). The V and J ends lost 4 bases and 3 bases, in that order; junction bases with no gene match: 5. The CDR3 extends over 16 amino acids. CDR3 sequence (DNA): TGTGCCAGCAGCCCCCGGACTAGCGGGTTCTACAATGAGCAGTTCTTC. Its translation is CASSPRTSGFYNEQFF.

This chain joins TRBV11-3 and TRBJ2-1, with D maybe TRBD2 (5 bases). Germline V gene sequence: CDR1 SGHNT, CDR2 YENEEA. The V and J ends lost 0 bases and 0 bases respectively, with 12 bases between them. The CDR3 has 17 residues. CDR3 in DNA: TGTGCCAGCAGCTTAGAGGCGGGCCCTAGCTCCTACAATGAGCAGTTCTTC. It translates to CASSLEAGPSSYNEQFF.

This clonotype was observed a handful of times. This sequence joins TRBV6-5 and TRBJ2-7; 8 nucleotides agree with TRBD2. The J segment lost 3 bases and the V segment lost 4 bases, leaving 8 bases of the junction unmatched. The CDR3 spans 15 residues. The germline gives CDR1 MNHEY, CDR2 SVGAGI. The chain's CDR3 is CASSWDVAGNYEQYF. For the CDR3, the DNA is TGTGCCAGCAGTTGGGATGTAGCGGGGAACTACGAGCAGTACTTC.

This clonotype has just a few counts. The chain combines TRBV4-3 with TRBJ2-1; possibly TRBD2 for D (6 bases). Trimming took 0 bases from V and 4 from J, leaving 13 bases between them. Germline V gene sequence: CDR1 LGHNA, CDR2 YSLEER. There are 16 residues in the CDR3. CDR3 sequence reads: CASSQEPSGGYNEQFF. CDR3 nucleotides: TGCGCCAGCAGCCAAGAACCGTCCGGGGGTTACAATGAGCAGTTCTTC.

This clonotype was seen only a few times. The rearrangement joins TRBV4-3 to TRBJ2-2; TRBD2 matches 7 bases. Looked up from germline, CDR1 is LGHNA and CDR2 is YSLEER. There are 18 residues in the CDR3. With V trimmed by 0 bases and J by 6 bases, 13 bases remained unmatched. The CDR3 loop reads CASSQEDYVGGPSGELFF. For the CDR3, the DNA is TGCGCCAGCAGCCAAGAAGATTATGTGGGAGGGCCGTCCGGGGAGCTGTTTTTT.

This rearrangement joins TRBV7-2 to TRBJ1-4; D call uncertain. The CDR3 has 14 amino acids. Between the trimmed V and J ends, which lost 1 base and 4 bases, there was a span of 7 bases. Germline V gene data show CDR1 as SGHTA and CDR2 as FQGNSA. CDR3 amino acids: CASSLVLGNEKLFF. The CDR3 DNA sequence: TGTGCCAGCAGCTTAGTGCTTGGTAATGAAAAACTGTTTTTT. The full variable domain, with the rest looked up from reference TRBV7-2 and TRBJ1-4, is GAGVSQSPSNKVTEKGKDVELRCDPISGHTALYWYRQSLGQGLEFLIYFQGNSAPDKSGLPSDRFSAERTGGSVSTLTIQRTQQEDSAVYLCASSLVLGNEKLFFGSGTQLSVL.

V usage is TRBV18 and J usage is TRBJ1-5; TRBD1 matches at 7 bases. V lost 4 bases and J lost 9; bases outside the gene matches: 12. Germline CDR1 reads KGHSH; CDR2 reads LQKENI. This CDR3 is 15 amino acids long. The CDR3 is CASSRDSLAKSPQHF. The DNA of the CDR3 is TGTGCCAGCTCACGGGACAGTTTAGCAAAGTCGCCCCAGCATTTT.

The chain is built from TRBV2 and TRBJ1-2; D is possibly TRBD1 (5 bases). Between the trimmed V and J ends, which lost 0 bases and 6 bases, there was a span of 11 bases. CDR1 is SNHLY, CDR2 FYNNEI, per germline. The CDR3 is 14 amino acids. The CDR3 spells CASSEARQLNGYTF. The CDR3 DNA reads TGTGCCAGCAGTGAAGCAAGACAGCTTAATGGCTACACCTTC.

The chain joins TRBV29-1 to TRBJ1-2; weak D call: TRBD1 (5 bases). V shed 5 bases and J shed 6 bases, with 10 bases lying between them. CDR3 size: 11 residues. Germline V gene sequence: CDR1 SQVTM, CDR2 ANQGSEA. CDR3 loop: CSVPGGDGYTF. The CDR3, as DNA: TGCAGCGTTCCTGGGGGAGATGGCTACACCTTC.

In this sample, this clonotype turned up a few times. The J gene is TRBJ2-7, the V gene TRBV10-3, with D possibly TRBD2 on 7 matching bases. The CDR3 is made up of 17 amino acids. The V gene lost 4 bases and the J gene lost 1 base, with 20 bases spanning the gap. Germline-derived CDR1 and CDR2 are ENHRY and SYGVKD. This CDR3 reads CAISGGGGATRSYEQYF. CDR3 DNA sequence: TGTGCCATCAGTGGTGGAGGGGGGGCCACAAGATCCTACGAGCAGTACTTC.